Reported below is one T cell receptor (beta chain). The template was RNA from unsorted bulk tissue. TCRbeta libraries were built with three rounds of nested PCR, modified from ARM-PCR. TCRdb itself ran the multiplex PCR reads through MiXCR, one entry per CDR3 protein. This table holds fewer than 130,000 distinct CDR3 sequences, around 82% found once. The data were obtained in a study of tumor and adjacent non-tumor tissue in lung cancer. The germline gives CDR1 SGHNT, CDR2 YENEEA. This CDR3 contains 16 residues. V trimming: 10 bases; J trimming: 7 bases; junction bases outside the gene matches: 19. The clonotype comes from a man between 65 and 85 years old with non-small cell lung cancer. Material: lung tumor tissue. The rearrangement links TRBV11-3 to TRBJ2-5, with 9 bases fitting TRBD2. Here the CDR3 reads CANNLGVGRLAVTQYF. Written as DNA, the CDR3 is TGTGCCAACAACTTAGGTGTGGGGAGACTAGCGGTGACCCAGTACTTC.